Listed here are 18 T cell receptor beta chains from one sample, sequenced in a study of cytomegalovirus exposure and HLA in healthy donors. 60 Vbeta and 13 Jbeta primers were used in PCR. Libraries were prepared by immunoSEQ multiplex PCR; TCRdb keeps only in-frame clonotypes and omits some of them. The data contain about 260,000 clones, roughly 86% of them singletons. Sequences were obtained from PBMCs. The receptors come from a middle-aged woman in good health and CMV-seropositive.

The CDR3 DNA is TGTGCCTGGAGTGTAGGGACAGGGAACACTGAAGCTTTCTTT. Its translation: CAWSVGTGNTEAFF. The gene calls are TRBV30 and TRBJ1-1; 8 bases line up with TRBD1. CDR1 GTSNPN and CDR2 SVGIG come from the germline V gene (reference sequence). Trimming took 0 bases from V and 1 from J; bases not matched to a gene: 1. This CDR3 has 14 residues.

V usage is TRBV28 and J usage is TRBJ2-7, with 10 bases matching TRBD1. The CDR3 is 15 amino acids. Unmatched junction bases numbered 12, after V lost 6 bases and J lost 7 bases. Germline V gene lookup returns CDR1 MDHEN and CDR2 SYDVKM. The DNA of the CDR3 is TGTGCCAGCAGCTTCCGGGACAGGGGCCGCCTAGAGCAGTACTTC. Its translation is CASSFRDRGRLEQYF.

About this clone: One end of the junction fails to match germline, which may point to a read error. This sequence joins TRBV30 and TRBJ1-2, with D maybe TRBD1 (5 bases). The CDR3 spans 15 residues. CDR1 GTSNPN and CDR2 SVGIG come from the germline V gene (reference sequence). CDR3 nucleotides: TGTGCCCGGAGTGTAAACGGGGGGTGGAATGGAGGCTACACCTTC. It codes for CARSVNGGWNGGYTF.

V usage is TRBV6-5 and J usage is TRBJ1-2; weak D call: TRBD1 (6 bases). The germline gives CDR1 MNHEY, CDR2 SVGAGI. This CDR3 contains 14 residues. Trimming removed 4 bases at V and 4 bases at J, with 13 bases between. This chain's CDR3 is CASSSGDPFYGYTF. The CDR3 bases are TGTGCCAGCAGTTCAGGGGATCCATTCTATGGCTACACCTTC.

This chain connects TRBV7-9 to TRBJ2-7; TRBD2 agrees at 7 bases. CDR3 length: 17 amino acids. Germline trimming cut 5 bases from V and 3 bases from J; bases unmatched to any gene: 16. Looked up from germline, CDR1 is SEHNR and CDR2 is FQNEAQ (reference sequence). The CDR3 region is CASSHFGGVEINYEQYF. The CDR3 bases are TGTGCCAGCAGCCATTTTGGGGGGGTCGAGATTAACTACGAGCAGTACTTC.

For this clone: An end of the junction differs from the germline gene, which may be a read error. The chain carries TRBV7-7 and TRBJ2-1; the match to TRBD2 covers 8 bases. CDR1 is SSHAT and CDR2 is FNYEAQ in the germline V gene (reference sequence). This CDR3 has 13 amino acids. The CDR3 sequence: CASSLASGRRQFF. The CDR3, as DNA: TGTGCCAGCAGCCTAGCGAGCGGGAGAAGGCAGTTCTTC.

DNA for the CDR3: TGCGCCAGCAGCTTGGGCTGGAGCTACGAGCAGTACTTC. Amino acid sequence: CASSLGWSYEQYF. J is TRBJ2-7 and V is TRBV5-1; no clear D. V shed 0 bases and J shed 3 bases, with 7 bases lying between them. The CDR3 is 13 amino acids. Germline CDR1 is SGHRS and CDR2 is YFSETQ.

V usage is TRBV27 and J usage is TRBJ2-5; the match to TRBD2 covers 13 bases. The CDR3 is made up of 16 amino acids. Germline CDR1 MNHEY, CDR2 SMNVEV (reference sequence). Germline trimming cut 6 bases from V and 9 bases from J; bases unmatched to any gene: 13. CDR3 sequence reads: CASSTPGLAGYRAQYF. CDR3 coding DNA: TGTGCCAGCAGCACGCCGGGACTAGCGGGATATCGGGCCCAGTACTTC.

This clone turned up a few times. CDR3 in amino acids: CASSLVAGGENYGYTF. CDR3 in DNA: TGCGCCAGTTCCCTAGTAGCTGGGGGGGAGAACTATGGCTACACCTTC. The chain uses TRBV5-1 and TRBJ1-2; perhaps TRBD1 as D (5 bases). The ends were cut back, 8 bases at V and 2 bases at J, with 22 bases in the middle. Germline CDR1 SGHRS, CDR2 YFSETQ. The CDR3 covers 16 residues.

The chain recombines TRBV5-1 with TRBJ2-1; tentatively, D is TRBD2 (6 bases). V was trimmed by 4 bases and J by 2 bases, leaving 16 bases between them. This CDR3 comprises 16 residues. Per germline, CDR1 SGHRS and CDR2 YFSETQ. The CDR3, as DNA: TGCGCCAGCAGCGGATATAGCGGACGAACCTACAATGAGCAGTTCTTC. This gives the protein CASSGYSGRTYNEQFF.

The CDR3 region is CASSFSGRLETQYF. As DNA, the CDR3 is TGTGCCAGCAGCTTTAGCGGGAGACTAGAGACCCAGTACTTC. The chain joins TRBV11-3 to TRBJ2-5; 9 nucleotides match TRBD2. Germline values: CDR1 SGHNT, CDR2 YENEEA. The CDR3 is made up of 14 amino acids. V lost 3 bases and J lost 4; bases outside the gene matches: 3.

The DNA of the CDR3 is TGTGCCAGCAGTGAAGGTAAGACCTACAGAAAAGCCAAAAACATTCAGTACTTC. It codes for CASSEGKTYRKAKNIQYF. The chain links TRBV6-1 to TRBJ2-4; no clear D gene. This CDR3 has 18 residues. V lost 1 base to trimming and J lost 0 bases, with 16 bases between them. Germline V lookup: CDR1 MNHNS, CDR2 SASEGT.

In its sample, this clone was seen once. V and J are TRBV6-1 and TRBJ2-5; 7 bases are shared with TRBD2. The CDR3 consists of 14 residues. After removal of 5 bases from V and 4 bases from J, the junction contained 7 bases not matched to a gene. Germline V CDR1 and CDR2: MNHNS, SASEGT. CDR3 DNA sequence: TGTGCCAGCAGTAGAAGCGGGGCAGGAGAGACCCAGTACTTC. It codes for CASSRSGAGETQYF.

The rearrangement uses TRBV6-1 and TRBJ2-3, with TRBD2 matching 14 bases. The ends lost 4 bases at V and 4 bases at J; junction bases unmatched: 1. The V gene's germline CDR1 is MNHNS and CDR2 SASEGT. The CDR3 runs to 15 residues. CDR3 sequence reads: CASSGGLAGADTQYF. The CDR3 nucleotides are TGTGCCAGCAGTGGGGGACTAGCGGGAGCAGATACGCAGTATTTT.

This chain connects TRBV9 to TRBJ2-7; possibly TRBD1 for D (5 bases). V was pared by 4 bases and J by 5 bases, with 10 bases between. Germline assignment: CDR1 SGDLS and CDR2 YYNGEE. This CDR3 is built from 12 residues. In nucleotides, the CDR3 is TGTGCCAGCAGCTACCAGGGTGACGAGCAGTACTTC. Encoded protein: CASSYQGDEQYF.

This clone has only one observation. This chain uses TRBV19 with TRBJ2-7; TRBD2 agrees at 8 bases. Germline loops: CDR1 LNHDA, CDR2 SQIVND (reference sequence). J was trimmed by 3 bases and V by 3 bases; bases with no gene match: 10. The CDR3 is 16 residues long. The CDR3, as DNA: TGTGCCAGTAGTATTAGCGGGACGCAAGCTTTCTACGAGCAGTACTTC. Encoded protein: CASSISGTQAFYEQYF.

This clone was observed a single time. The chain's CDR3 is CASSARDTNTEAFF. Here the CDR3 DNA reads TGTGCCAGCAGCGCCAGGGACACCAACACTGAAGCTTTCTTT. This chain connects TRBV9 to TRBJ1-1; tentative D call: TRBD1 (6 bases). The CDR3 covers 14 residues. Trimming stripped 3 bases from V and 2 bases from J, with 11 bases between. CDR1 and CDR2 (germline): SGDLS, YYNGEE. The full variable domain, in which reference TRBV9 and TRBJ1-1 provide the parts outside the CDR3, is DSGVTQTPKHLITATGQRVTLRCSPRSGDLSVYWYQQSLDQGLQFLIQYYNGEERAKGNILERFSAQQFPDLHSELNLSSLELGDSALYFCASSARDTNTEAFFGQGTRLTVV.

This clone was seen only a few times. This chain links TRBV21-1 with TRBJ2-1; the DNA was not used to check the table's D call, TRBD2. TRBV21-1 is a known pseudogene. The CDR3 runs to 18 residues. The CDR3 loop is CASRPQRPILYWYNEQFF. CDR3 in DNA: TGTGCCAGCAGACCCCAGCGGCCAATTCTTTACTGGTACAATGAGCAGTTCTTC.